These 12 T cell receptor beta chains came from one sample sequenced in a study of CXCR3-negative and CXCR3-positive naive CD8 T cells. The study's findings and limits: TRB CDR3s of CXCR3-positive naive cells were more hydrophobic than those of CXCR3-negative naive cells.

TRB cDNA libraries were made by UMI-labeled 5' RACE. TCRdb reprocessed the 5' RACE reads and reports one entry per CDR3 protein, with no DNA. The sample table includes some 60,000 distinct CDR3 sequences. Their target antigens are unknown. The source material was naive CXCR3+ CD8+ T cells from blood. The subset is: CD45RO-CCR7+CD27+CD95- naive CD8+ T cells expressing CXCR3 (TNR3+). The receptors derive from a human donor in good health. Some clones in this sample may be carry-over from other donors' samples.

The chain is built from TRBV14 and TRBJ2-2; TCRdb outputs TRBD1, but without DNA this stays unchecked. Germline V gene lookup returns CDR1 SGHDN and CDR2 FVKESK. The CDR3 contains 18 residues. The CDR3: CASSQDLFRGPDTGELFF. The entire variable domain, with the rest obtained from reference TRBV14 and TRBJ2-2, is as follows: EAGVTQFPSHSVIEKGQTVTLRCDPISGHDNLYWYRRVMGKEIKFLLHFVKESKQDESGMPNNRFLAERTGGTYSTLKVQPAELEDSGVYFCASSQDLFRGPDTGELFFGEGSRLTVL.

The V gene is TRBV29-1, the J gene TRBJ2-3. CDR1 and CDR2 (germline): SQVTM, ANQGSEA. This CDR3 region has 12 residues. CDR3 amino acids: CSVEGSTDTQYF.

This chain links TRBV7-3 with TRBJ1-5; TCRdb selects TRBD1, and the lack of DNA leaves this call unchecked. Germline CDR1 SGHTA, CDR2 FQGTGA. The CDR3 has 13 amino acids. The CDR3 reads CASSPGGAQPQHF.

The chain has TRBV5-1 and TRBJ2-1; as DNA is missing, the TRBD1 call by TCRdb cannot be tested. Germline values: CDR1 SGHRS, CDR2 YFSETQ. The CDR3 is 13 amino acids. This CDR3 reads CASSQGQNNEQFF. Looking up the rest from reference TRBV5-1 and TRBJ2-1 gives the full variable domain: KAGVTQTPRYLIKTRGQQVTLSCSPISGHRSVSWYQQTPGQGLQFLFEYFSETQRNKGNFPGRFSGRQFSNSRSEMNVSTLELGDSALYLCASSQGQNNEQFFGPGTRLTVL.

The chain has TRBV20-1 and TRBJ2-7. Germline V gene lookup returns CDR1 DFQATT and CDR2 SNEGSKA (reference sequence). This CDR3 region has 12 residues. CDR3 residues: CSARDDYYEQYF.

The chain recombines TRBV7-9 with TRBJ2-3; TCRdb indicates TRBD1, and absent DNA this call remains unverified. Per the germline V gene, CDR1 is SEHNR and CDR2 is FQNEAQ (reference sequence). CDR3 length: 16 amino acids. The CDR3 sequence is CASSPQRGQGTDTQYF.

The chain carries TRBV7-8 and TRBJ1-2. The CDR3 is 13 residues long. Germline CDR1 SGHVS, CDR2 FQNEAQ. The CDR3 sequence is CASSLSLNYGYTF. Looking up the rest from reference TRBV7-8 and TRBJ1-2 gives the full variable domain: GAGVSQSPRYKVAKRGQDVALRCDPISGHVSLFWYQQALGQGPEFLTYFQNEAQLDKSGLPSDRFFAERPEGSVSTLKIQRTQQEDSAVYLCASSLSLNYGYTFGSGTRLTVV.

This chain uses TRBV9 with TRBJ1-2; TCRdb gives TRBD1 as the D gene, but with no DNA this cannot be confirmed. CDR3 size: 14 residues. Per germline, CDR1 SGDLS and CDR2 YYNGEE. The CDR3 loop is CASSLRQSNYGYTF. The whole variable domain, remainder taken from reference TRBV9 and TRBJ1-2, is DSGVTQTPKHLITATGQRVTLRCSPRSGDLSVYWYQQSLDQGLQFLIQYYNGEERAKGNILERFSAQQFPDLHSELNLSSLELGDSALYFCASSLRQSNYGYTFGSGTRLTVV.

This chain links TRBV4-3 with TRBJ2-2. The CDR3 consists of 18 residues. The germline CDR1 and CDR2 sequences are LGHNA and YSLEER. The CDR3 protein is CASSQILAEKLNTGELFF.

The chain employs TRBV11-1 and TRBJ1-1; the TCRdb call, TRBD1, lacks DNA for checking. The CDR3 sequence is 16 residues long. Germline-derived CDR1 and CDR2 are SGHAT and FQDESV (reference sequence). The CDR3 reads CASSFDRTGPNTEAFF.

This rearrangement joins TRBV29-1 to TRBJ2-1; TCRdb's D gene call, TRBD1, goes unchecked for lack of DNA. Looked up from germline, CDR1 is SQVTM and CDR2 is ANQGSEA. The CDR3 is 13 residues long. Here the CDR3 reads CSVEDQDMPEQFF.

The gene calls are TRBV29-1 and TRBJ2-1; without DNA, the TCRdb call of TRBD1 cannot be checked. Germline V CDR1 and CDR2: SQVTM, ANQGSEA. This CDR3 has 14 residues. The CDR3 region is CSVEDRRGYSEQFF.